A selection of T cell receptor beta chains follows, all from one sample in a study of blood T cell repertoires in COVID-19. Clones were read by immunoSEQ multiplex PCR, and TCRdb kept only the in-frame ones, dropping some. The sample includes some 140,000 clones, around 84% of them seen just once. The sequenced sample consisted of peripheral blood. Receptors were obtained from an elderly man with acute or convalescent COVID-19. The CDR3 runs from the conserved cysteine through the conserved F or W. The D gene is left open where the match is weak. The size of a clone is reported for some rows only, either as once, few or many, or as a class for expanded clones.

once,12,TRBV6-1,-,TRBJ1-4,TGTGCCAGCAGTGAACGGGGGGAAAAACTGTTTTTT,CASSERGEKLFF
once,15,TRBV27,-,TRBJ1-2,TGTGCCAGCAGGCCTAGCGGCAGCGCTAACTATGGCTACACCTTC,CASRPSGSANYGYTF
-,17,TRBV7-2,TRBD1,TRBJ2-5,TGTGCCAGCAGCTTAGCGATGGGACAGGGCGCGGGAGAGACCCAGTACTTC,CASSLAMGQGAGETQYF
-,14,TRBV7-3,-,TRBJ2-1,TGTGCCAGCAGCTTAGGTGCACAGTCCGATGAGCAGTTCTTC,CASSLGAQSDEQFF
-,12,TRBV14,-,TRBJ1-2,TGTGCCAGCAACCTCGGGGGGACTGGCTACACCTTC,CASNLGGTGYTF
few,14,TRBV6-5,-,TRBJ1-6,TGTGCCAGCAGTACCACAGGGATCAATTCACCCCTCCACTTT,CASSTTGINSPLHF
-,19,TRBV21-1,-,TRBJ2-5,TGTGCCAGCAGCAATGGTTATAGCGGGGGGCAAGACAATTTAGAGACCCAGTACTTC,CASSNGYSGGQDNLETQYF
-,18,TRBV3-1/TRBV3-2,-,TRBJ2-5,TGTGCCAGCAGCCACCTCACAGCAGGGTCACCCGACCAAGAGACCCAGTACTTC,CASSHLTAGSPDQETQYF
-,14,TRBV11-2,-,TRBJ2-2,TGTGCCAGCAGCTTAGACAGGCCAAGCGGGGAGCTGTTTTTT,CASSLDRPSGELFF
once,14,TRBV6-5,TRBD1,TRBJ1-1,TGTGCCAGCAGCCTACAGGGGACGAACACTGAAGCTTTCTTT,CASSLQGTNTEAFF
-,14,TRBV29-1,-,TRBJ1-2,TGCAGCGTTGAAGGCGGGGCGCTGGACTATGGCTACACCTTC,CSVEGGALDYGYTF
few,15,TRBV5-8,-,TRBJ1-1,TGTGCCAGCAGCTCACACGGGGGTATGAACACTGAAGCTTTCTTT,CASSSHGGMNTEAFF
few,14,TRBV19,TRBD1,TRBJ1-1,TGTGCCAGTACCTTCGGACAGGGGTTCACTGAAGCTTTCTTT,CASTFGQGFTEAFF
-,15,TRBV18,-,TRBJ2-2,TGTGCCAGCTCACCCCCACAGGGTGGCACCGGGGAGCTGTTTTTT,CASSPPQGGTGELFF